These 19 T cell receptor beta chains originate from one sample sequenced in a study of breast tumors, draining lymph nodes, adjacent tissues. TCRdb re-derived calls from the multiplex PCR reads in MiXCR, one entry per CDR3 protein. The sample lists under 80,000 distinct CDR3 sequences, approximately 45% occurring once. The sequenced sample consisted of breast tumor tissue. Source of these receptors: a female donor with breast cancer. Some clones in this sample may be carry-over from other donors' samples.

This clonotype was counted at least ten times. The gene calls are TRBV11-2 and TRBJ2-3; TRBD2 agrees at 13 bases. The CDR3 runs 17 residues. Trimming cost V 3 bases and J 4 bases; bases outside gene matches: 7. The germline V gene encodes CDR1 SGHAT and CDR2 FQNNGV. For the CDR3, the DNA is TGTGCCAGCAGCTTTTTCGGACTAGCGGGAGCGGCAGATACGCAGTATTTT. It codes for CASSFFGLAGAADTQYF.

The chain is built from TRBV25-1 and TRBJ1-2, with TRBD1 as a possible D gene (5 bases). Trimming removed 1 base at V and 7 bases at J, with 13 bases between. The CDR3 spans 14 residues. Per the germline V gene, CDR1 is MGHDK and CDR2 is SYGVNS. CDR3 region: CASSEWGMFVGYTF. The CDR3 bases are TGTGCCAGCAGTGAATGGGGCATGTTCGTTGGCTACACCTTC.

CDR3 nucleotides: TGCGCCAGCAGCTTGTTACGTACGGGAGGTGAAAAACTGTTTTTT. This translates into CASSLLRTGGEKLFF. This sequence joins TRBV5-1 and TRBJ1-4, with D unresolved. The CDR3 has 15 amino acids. V was trimmed by 1 base and J by 7 bases, leaving 14 bases between them. Per the germline V gene, CDR1 is SGHRS and CDR2 is YFSETQ.

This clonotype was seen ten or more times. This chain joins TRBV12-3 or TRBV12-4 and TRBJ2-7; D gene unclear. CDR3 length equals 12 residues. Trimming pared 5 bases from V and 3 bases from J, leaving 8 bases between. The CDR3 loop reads CASSPTNYEQYF. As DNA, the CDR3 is TGTGCCAGCAGTCCTACTAACTACGAGCAGTACTTC.

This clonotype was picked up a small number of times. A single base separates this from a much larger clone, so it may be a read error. CDR3: CAGSFGNEQFF. The DNA for the CDR3 is TGTGCCGGCAGCTTCGGCAATGAGCAGTTCTTC. The chain combines TRBV5-6 with TRBJ2-1; unclear D gene. CDR1 and CDR2 (germline): SGHDT, YYEEEE. The CDR3 runs 11 residues.

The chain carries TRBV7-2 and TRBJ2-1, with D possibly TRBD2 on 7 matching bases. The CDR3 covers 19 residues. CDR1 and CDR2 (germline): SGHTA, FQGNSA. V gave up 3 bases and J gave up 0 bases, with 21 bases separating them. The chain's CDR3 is CASSLPVRRRGHSYNEQFF. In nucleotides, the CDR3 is TGTGCCAGCAGCTTGCCAGTTAGGAGGCGGGGGCACTCCTACAATGAGCAGTTCTTC.

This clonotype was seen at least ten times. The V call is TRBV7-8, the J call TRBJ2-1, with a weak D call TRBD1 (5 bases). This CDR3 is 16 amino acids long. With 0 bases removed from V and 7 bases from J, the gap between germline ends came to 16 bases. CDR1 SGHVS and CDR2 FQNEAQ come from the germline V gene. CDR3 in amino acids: CASSLAVTGELNEQFF. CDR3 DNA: TGTGCCAGCAGCTTAGCCGTTACAGGTGAATTAAATGAGCAGTTCTTC. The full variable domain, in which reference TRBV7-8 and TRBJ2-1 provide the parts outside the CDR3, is GAGVSQSPRYKVAKRGQDVALRCDPISGHVSLFWYQQALGQGPEFLTYFQNEAQLDKSGLPSDRFFAERPEGSVSTLKIQRTQQEDSAVYLCASSLAVTGELNEQFFGPGTRLTVL.

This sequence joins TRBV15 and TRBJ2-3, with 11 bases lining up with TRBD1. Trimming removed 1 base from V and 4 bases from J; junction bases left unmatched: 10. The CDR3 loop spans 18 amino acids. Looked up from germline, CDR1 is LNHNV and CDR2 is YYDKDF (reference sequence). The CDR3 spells CATSRAMRGQGEPDTQYF. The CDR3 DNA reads TGTGCCACCAGCAGAGCAATGAGGGGACAGGGGGAGCCAGATACGCAGTATTTT.

The CDR3: CASARETLTSYTF. CDR3 sequence (DNA): TGTGCCAGCGCTAGAGAGACCTTGACGAGCTACACCTTC. The chain is built from TRBV2 and TRBJ1-2; unclear D gene. V lost 8 bases and J 9 bases, leaving 19 bases between the germline ends. CDR1 is SNHLY, CDR2 FYNNEI, per germline. The CDR3 length is 13 residues. The full variable domain, its missing parts supplied by reference TRBV2 and TRBJ1-2, is EPEVTQTPSHQVTQMGQEVILRCVPISNHLYFYWYRQILGQKVEFLVSFYNNEISEKSEIFDDQFSVERPDGSNFTLKIRSTKLEDSAMYFCASARETLTSYTFGSGTRLTVV.

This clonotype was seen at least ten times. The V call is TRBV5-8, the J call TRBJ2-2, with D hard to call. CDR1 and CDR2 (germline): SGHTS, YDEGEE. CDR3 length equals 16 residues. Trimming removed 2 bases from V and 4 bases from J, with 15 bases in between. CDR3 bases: TGTGCCAGCAGCTTCAGTGTCAGAGCCCTCACCGGGGAGCTGTTTTTT. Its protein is CASSFSVRALTGELFF.

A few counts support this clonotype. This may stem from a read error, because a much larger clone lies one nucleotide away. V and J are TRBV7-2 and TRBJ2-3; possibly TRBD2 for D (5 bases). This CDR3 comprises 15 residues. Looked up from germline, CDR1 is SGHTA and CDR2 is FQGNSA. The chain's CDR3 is CASSRDYLSTDTRYF. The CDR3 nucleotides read TGTGCCAGCAGCCGTGACTACCTCAGCACAGATACGCGGTATTTT.

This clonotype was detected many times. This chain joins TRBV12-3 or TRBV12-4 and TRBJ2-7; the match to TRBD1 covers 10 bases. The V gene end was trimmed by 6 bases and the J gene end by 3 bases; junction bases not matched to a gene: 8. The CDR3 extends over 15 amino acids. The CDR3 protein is CASRSGTGAYYEQYF. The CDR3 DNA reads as TGTGCCAGCAGATCCGGGACAGGGGCCTACTACGAGCAGTACTTC.

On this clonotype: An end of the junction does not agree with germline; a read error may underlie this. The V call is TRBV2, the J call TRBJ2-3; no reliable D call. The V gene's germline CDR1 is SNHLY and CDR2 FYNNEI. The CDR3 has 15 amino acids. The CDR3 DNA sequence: TGTGCCAGCAGTGAAGATGGTGTAGTATTAGATAAGCAGTATTTT. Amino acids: CASSEDGVVLDKQYF.

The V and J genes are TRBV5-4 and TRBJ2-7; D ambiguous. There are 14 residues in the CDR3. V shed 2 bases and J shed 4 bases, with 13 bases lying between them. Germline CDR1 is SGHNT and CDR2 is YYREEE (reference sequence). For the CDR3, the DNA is TGTGCCAGCAGCTTACACACAGCGCAATACGAGCAGTACTTC. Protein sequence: CASSLHTAQYEQYF.

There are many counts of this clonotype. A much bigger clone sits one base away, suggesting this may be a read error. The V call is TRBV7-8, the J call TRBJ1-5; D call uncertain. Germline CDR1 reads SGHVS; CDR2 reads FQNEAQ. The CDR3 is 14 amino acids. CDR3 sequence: CAGSLGYSNQPQHF. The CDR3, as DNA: TGTGCCGGCAGCTTAGGATATAGCAATCAGCCCCAGCATTTT.

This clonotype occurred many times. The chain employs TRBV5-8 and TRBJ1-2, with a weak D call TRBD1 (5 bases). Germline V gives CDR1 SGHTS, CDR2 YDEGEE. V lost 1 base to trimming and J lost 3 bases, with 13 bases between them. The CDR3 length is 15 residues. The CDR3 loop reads CASSLKRQSYYGYTF. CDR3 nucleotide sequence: TGTGCCAGCAGCTTGAAGAGACAGAGTTACTATGGCTACACCTTC.

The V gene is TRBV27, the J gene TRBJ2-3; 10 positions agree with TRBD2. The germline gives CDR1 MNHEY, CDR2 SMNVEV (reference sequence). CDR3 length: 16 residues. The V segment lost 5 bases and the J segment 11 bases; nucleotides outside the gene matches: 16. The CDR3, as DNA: TGTGCCAGCAGTCAAATAGCGGGGGGCTACTACAATGAGCAGTATTTT. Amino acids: CASSQIAGGYYNEQYF.

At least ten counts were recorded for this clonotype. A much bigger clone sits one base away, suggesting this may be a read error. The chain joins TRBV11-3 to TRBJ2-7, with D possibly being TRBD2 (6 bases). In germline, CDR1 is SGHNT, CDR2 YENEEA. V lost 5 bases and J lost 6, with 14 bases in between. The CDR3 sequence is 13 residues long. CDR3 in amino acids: CASSRSGVPEQYF. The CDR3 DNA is TGTGCCAGCAGCCGATCGGGGGTCCCCGAGCAGTACTTC. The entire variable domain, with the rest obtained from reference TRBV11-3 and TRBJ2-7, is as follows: EAGVVQSPRYKIIEKKQPVAFWCNPISGHNTLYWYLQNLGQGPELLIRYENEEAVDDSQLPKDRFSAERLKGVDSTLKIQPAELGDSAVYLCASSRSGVPEQYFGPGTRLTVT.

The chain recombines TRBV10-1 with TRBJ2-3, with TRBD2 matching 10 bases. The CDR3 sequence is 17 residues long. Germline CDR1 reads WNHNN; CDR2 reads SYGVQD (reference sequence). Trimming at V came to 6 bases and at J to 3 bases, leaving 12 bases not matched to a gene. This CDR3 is CASSLGSGGAATDTQYF. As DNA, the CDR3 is TGCGCCAGCAGCCTTGGAAGCGGGGGGGCGGCGACAGATACGCAGTATTTT.